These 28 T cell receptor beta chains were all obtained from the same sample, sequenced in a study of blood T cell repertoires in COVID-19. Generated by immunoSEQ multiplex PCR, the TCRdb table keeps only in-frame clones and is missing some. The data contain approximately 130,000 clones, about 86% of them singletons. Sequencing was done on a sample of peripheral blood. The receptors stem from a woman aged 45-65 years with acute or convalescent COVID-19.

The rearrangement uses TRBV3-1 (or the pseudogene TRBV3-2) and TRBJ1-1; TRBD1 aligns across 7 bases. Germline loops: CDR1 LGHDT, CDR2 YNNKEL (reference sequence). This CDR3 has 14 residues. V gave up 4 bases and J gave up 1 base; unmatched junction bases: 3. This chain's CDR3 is CASSLQGRNTEAFF. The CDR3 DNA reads TGTGCCAGCAGCCTACAGGGGAGGAACACTGAAGCTTTCTTT.

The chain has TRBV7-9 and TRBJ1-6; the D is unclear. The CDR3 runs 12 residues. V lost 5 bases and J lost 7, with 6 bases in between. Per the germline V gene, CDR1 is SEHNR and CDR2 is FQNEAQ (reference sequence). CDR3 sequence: CASSRENSPLHF. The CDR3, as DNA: TGTGCCAGCAGCCGAGAGAATTCACCCCTCCACTTT.

The CDR3 sequence is CASSLAWRSSYEQYF. CDR3 bases: TGTGCCAGCAGCTTAGCGTGGCGGAGCTCCTACGAGCAGTACTTC. J is TRBJ2-7 and V is TRBV11-2; D gene uncertain. The CDR3 extends over 15 amino acids. V lost 1 base and J lost 0, with 10 bases in between. Per the germline V gene, CDR1 is SGHAT and CDR2 is FQNNGV.

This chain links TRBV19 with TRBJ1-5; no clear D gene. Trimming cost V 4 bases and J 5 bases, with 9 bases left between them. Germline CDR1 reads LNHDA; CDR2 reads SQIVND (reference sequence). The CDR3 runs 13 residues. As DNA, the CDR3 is TGTGCCAGTAGTACCGAGAGGGATCAGCCCCAGCATTTT. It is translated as CASSTERDQPQHF.

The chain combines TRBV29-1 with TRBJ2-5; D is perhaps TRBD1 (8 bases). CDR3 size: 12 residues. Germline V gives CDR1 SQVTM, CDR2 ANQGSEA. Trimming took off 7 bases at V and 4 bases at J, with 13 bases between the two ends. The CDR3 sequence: CSGNRGGETQYF. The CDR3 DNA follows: TGCAGCGGCAACAGGGGGGGAGAGACCCAGTACTTC.

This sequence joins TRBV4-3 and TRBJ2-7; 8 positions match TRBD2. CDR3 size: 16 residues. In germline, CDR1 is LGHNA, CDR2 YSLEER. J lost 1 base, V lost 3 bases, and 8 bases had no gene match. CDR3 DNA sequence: TGCGCCAGCAGCCAGGGGCTACTAGCGGAATCCTACGAGCAGTACTTC. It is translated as CASSQGLLAESYEQYF.

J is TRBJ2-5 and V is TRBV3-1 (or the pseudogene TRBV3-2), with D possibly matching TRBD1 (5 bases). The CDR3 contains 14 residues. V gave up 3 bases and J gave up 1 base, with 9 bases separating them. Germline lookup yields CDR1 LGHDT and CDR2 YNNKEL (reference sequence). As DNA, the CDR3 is TGTGCCAGCAGCCACTACAGGTTCCAAGAGACCCAGTACTTC. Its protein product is CASSHYRFQETQYF.

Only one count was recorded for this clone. The CDR3 loop reads CAWSYGQGSLSYNSPLHF. In nucleotides, the CDR3 is TGTGCCTGGAGTTATGGCCAGGGGTCTCTCTCCTATAATTCACCCCTCCACTTT. The V gene is TRBV30, the J gene TRBJ1-6, with D perhaps matching TRBD1 (6 bases). The length of the CDR3 is 18 residues. Germline CDR1 reads GTSNPN; CDR2 reads SVGIG (reference sequence). Trimming took off 2 bases at V and 0 bases at J, with 17 bases between the two ends.

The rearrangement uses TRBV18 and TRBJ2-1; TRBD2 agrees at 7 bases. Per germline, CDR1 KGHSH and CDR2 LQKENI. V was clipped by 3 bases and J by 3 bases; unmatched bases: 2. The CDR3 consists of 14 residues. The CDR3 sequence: CASSPRDYYNEQFF. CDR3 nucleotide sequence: TGTGCCAGCTCACCTCGGGACTACTACAATGAGCAGTTCTTC. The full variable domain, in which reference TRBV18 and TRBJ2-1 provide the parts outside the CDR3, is NAGVMQNPRHLVRRRGQEARLRCSPMKGHSHVYWYRQLPEEGLKFMVYLQKENIIDESGMPKERFSAEFPKEGPSILRIQQVVRGDSAAYFCASSPRDYYNEQFFGPGTRLTVL.

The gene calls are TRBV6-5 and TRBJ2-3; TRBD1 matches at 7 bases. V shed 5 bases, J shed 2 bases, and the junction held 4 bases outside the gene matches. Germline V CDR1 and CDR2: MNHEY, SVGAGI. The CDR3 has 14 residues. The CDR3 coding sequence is TGTGCCAGCAGTCGGGACAGACTCACAGATACGCAGTATTTT. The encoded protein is CASSRDRLTDTQYF.

Here the CDR3 reads CAQNGASNYGYTF. CDR3 DNA sequence: TGTGCCCAGAATGGGGCTTCTAACTATGGCTACACCTTC. V usage is TRBV7-2 and J usage is TRBJ1-2; TRBD1 might be the D (5 bases). Trimming took 11 bases from V and 0 from J, leaving 13 bases between them. The CDR3 sequence is 13 residues long. Germline loops: CDR1 SGHTA, CDR2 FQGNSA.

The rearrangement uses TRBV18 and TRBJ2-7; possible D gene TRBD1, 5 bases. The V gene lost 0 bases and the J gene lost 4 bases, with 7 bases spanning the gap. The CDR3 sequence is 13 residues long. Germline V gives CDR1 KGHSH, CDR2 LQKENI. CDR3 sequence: CASSPPQVYEQYF. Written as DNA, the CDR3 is TGTGCCAGCTCACCACCACAGGTATACGAGCAGTACTTC.

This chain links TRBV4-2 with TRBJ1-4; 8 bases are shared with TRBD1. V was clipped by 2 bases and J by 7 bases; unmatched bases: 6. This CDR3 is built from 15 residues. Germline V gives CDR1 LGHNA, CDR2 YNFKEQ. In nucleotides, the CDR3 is TGTGCCAGCAGCCAACCGGACAGGGAAAGTGAAAAACTGTTTTTT. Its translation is CASSQPDRESEKLFF.

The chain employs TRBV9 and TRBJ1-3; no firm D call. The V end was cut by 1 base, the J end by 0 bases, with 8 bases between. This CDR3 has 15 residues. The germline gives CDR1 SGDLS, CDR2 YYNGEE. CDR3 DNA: TGTGCCAGCAGCGTACAGGCCAGCTCTGGAAACACCATATATTTT. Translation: CASSVQASSGNTIYF.

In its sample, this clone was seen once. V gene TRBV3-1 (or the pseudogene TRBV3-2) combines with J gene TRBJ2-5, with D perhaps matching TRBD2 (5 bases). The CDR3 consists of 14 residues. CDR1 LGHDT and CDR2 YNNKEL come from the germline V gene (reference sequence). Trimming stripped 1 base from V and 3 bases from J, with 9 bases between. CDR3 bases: TGTGCCAGCAGCCAAGGGAACGGGAAAGAGACCCAGTACTTC. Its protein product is CASSQGNGKETQYF.

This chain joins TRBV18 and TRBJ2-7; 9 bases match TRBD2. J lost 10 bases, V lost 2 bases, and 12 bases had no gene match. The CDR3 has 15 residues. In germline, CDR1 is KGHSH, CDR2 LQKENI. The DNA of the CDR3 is TGTGCCAGCTCACCAGAGTTTGGGACTAGCCGCGTTCAGTACTTC. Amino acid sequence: CASSPEFGTSRVQYF.

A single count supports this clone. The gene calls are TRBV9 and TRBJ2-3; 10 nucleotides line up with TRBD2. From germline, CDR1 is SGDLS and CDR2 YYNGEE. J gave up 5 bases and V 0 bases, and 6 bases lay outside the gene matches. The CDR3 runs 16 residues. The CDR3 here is CASSVVLAGGIDTQYF. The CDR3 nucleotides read TGTGCCAGCAGCGTAGTATTAGCGGGAGGAATAGATACGCAGTATTTT.

For the CDR3, the DNA is TGTGCCAGCAGCACTGGACAGGGGAGGGCTGAAGCTTTCTTT. This encodes CASSTGQGRAEAFF. The genes are TRBV9 and TRBJ1-1, with 9 nucleotides matching TRBD1. Trimming took 4 bases from V and 6 from J; bases not matched to a gene: 7. Germline CDR1 reads SGDLS; CDR2 reads YYNGEE. CDR3 size: 14 residues.

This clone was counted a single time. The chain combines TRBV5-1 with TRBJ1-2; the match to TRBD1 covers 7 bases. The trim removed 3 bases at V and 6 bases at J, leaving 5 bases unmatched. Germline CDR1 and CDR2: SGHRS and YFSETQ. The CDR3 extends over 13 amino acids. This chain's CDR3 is CASSWTGSDGYTF. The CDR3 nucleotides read TGCGCCAGCAGCTGGACAGGTTCGGATGGCTACACCTTC.

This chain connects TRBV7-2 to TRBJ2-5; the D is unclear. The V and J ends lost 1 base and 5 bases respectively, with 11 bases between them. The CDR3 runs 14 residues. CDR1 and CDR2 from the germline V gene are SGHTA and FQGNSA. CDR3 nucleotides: TGTGCCAGCAGCTTAGACTCCGGTTCGGAGACCCAGTACTTC. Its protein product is CASSLDSGSETQYF.

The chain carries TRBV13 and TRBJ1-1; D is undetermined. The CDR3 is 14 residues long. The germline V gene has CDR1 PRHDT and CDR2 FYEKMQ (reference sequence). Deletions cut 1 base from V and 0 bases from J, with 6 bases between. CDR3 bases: TGTGCCAGCAGCTTAGCTCTAATGAACACTGAAGCTTTCTTT. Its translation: CASSLALMNTEAFF.

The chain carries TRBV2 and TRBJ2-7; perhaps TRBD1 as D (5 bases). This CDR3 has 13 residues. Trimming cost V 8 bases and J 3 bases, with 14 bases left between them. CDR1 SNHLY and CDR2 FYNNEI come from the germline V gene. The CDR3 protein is CASSLGRIYEQYF. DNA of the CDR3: TGTGCCAGCTCCCTGGGGCGGATCTACGAGCAGTACTTC.

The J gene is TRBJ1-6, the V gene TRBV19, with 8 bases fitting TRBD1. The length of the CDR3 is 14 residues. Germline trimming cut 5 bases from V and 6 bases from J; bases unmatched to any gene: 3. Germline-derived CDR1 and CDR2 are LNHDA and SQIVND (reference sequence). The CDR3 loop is CASSQGAGNSPLHF. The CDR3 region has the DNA TGTGCCAGTAGTCAGGGGGCGGGTAATTCACCCCTCCACTTT.

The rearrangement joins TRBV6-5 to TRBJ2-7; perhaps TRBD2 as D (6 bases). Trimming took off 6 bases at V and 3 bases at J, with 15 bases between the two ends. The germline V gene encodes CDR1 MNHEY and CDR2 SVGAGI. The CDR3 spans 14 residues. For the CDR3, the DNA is TGTGCCAGCAGACCCCCCGGGAGTTACTACGAGCAGTACTTC. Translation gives CASRPPGSYYEQYF.

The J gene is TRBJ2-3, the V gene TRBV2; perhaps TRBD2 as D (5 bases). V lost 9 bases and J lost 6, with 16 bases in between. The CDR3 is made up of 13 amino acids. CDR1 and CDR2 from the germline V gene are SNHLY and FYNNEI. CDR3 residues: CARYSFPGDTQYF. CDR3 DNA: TGTGCCAGATACTCGTTCCCGGGGGATACGCAGTATTTT.

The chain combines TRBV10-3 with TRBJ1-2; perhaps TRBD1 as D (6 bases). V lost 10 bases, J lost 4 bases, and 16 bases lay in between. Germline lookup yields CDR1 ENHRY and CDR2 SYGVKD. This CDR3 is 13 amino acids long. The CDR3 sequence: CANSPTGPYGYTF. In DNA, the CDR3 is TGTGCCAACTCTCCCACAGGGCCCTATGGCTACACCTTC.

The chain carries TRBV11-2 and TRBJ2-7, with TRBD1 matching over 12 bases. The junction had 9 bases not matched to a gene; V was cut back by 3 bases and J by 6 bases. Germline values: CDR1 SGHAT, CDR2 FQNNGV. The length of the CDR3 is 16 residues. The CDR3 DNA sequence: TGTGCCAGCAGCTTGTCCGGGACAGGGGGCCTGCTCGAGCAGTACTTC. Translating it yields CASSLSGTGGLLEQYF.

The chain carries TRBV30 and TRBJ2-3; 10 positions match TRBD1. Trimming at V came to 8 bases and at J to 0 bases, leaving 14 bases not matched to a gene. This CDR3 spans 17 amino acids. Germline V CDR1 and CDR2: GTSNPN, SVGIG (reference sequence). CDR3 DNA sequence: TGTGCCCCGGAAGGGGACAGGGGAACCCCTAGCACAGATACGCAGTATTTT. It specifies CAPEGDRGTPSTDTQYF. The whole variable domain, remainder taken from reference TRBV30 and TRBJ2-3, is SQTIHQWPATLVQPVGSPLSLECTVEGTSNPNLYWYRQAAGRGLQLLFYSVGIGQISSEVPQNLSASRPQDRQFILSSKKLLLSDSGFYLCAPEGDRGTPSTDTQYFGPGTRLTVL.